A single sample gave rise to the 16 T cell receptor beta chains below, sequenced in a study of glioma-infiltrating T cells. Amplification of TCR alpha and beta CDR3 regions from RNA used iRepertoire nested multiplex PCR. TCRdb re-called the multiplex PCR reads with MiXCR, one entry per CDR3 protein. In the table there are 150,000 to 200,000 distinct CDR3 sequences, around 40% of which are singletons. The sample taken for sequencing was glioma tissue, nonneoplastic brain tissue, or PBMCs (not recorded which). The origin of the receptors is a human donor with low-grade glioma or glioblastoma, undergoing nonglioma brain surgery, or in good health (not recorded which).

The rearrangement joins TRBV29-1 to TRBJ1-3; D gene unclear. Deletions cut 0 bases from V and 2 bases from J, with 5 bases between. CDR3 length equals 13 residues. Per germline, CDR1 SQVTM and CDR2 ANQGSEA. CDR3 sequence reads: CSVEEGAGNTIYF. Here the CDR3 DNA reads TGCAGCGTTGAAGAGGGCGCTGGAAACACCATATATTTT.

This clonotype was detected ten times or more. The V call is TRBV7-2, the J call TRBJ2-5; 8 bases line up with TRBD1. The J segment lost 5 bases and the V segment lost 1 base, leaving 9 bases of the junction unmatched. This CDR3 region has 16 residues. Germline CDR1 reads SGHTA; CDR2 reads FQGNSA. This chain's CDR3 is CASSLGSARGRETQYF. The CDR3 DNA reads TGTGCCAGCAGCTTAGGATCGGCCAGGGGGCGGGAGACCCAGTACTTC.

Concerning this clonotype: This may arise from a read error, as a much more abundant clone is one base away. This chain uses TRBV3-1 with TRBJ2-3; D remains unclear. This CDR3 is 12 amino acids long. Germline V gives CDR1 LGHDT, CDR2 YNNKEL (reference sequence). In DNA, the CDR3 is TGTGCCAGAAGCCAAGGCCCAGGTACGCAGTATTTT. Protein product: CARSQGPGTQYF.

This clonotype has more than one count but fewer than ten. The chain recombines TRBV5-1 with TRBJ2-5, with unresolved D. This CDR3 spans 13 amino acids. Trimming took 1 base from V and 5 from J, leaving 9 bases between them. Germline lookup yields CDR1 SGHRS and CDR2 YFSETQ. The CDR3 is CASSLFLGETQYF. The CDR3 bases are TGCGCCAGCAGCTTGTTCCTAGGTGAGACCCAGTACTTC.

In this sample, this clonotype turned up many times. In nucleotides, the CDR3 is TGTGCCAGCAGTTACTTGAGTACAGGGAGAAACTACAATGAGCAGTTCTTC. Its translation: CASSYLSTGRNYNEQFF. The chain couples TRBV6-2 or TRBV6-3 to TRBJ2-1, with D possibly TRBD1 on 6 matching bases. The CDR3 sequence is 17 residues long. V dropped 1 base and J dropped 3 bases, with 16 bases sitting between them. Germline loops: CDR1 MNHEY, CDR2 SVGEGT.

The gene calls are TRBV3-1 and TRBJ1-2, with 9 bases identical to TRBD1. Per the germline V gene, CDR1 is LGHDT and CDR2 is YNNKEL (reference sequence). The CDR3 consists of 18 residues. Germline trimming cut 0 bases from V and 8 bases from J; bases unmatched to any gene: 16. CDR3: CASSQERTDRDRARGYTF. Written as DNA, the CDR3 is TGTGCCAGCAGCCAAGAACGGACTGACCGGGACAGGGCGCGGGGCTACACCTTC.

As to this clonotype: A read error may explain this, as a much larger clone is one base away. Lacking the conserved final phenylalanine or tryptophan, this CDR3 likely reflects a read error. This chain links TRBV20-1 with TRBJ2-1, with TRBD2 matching over 7 bases. Germline values: CDR1 DFQATT, CDR2 SNEGSKA (reference sequence). The CDR3 spans 15 residues. Trimming cost V 6 bases and J 4 bases; bases outside gene matches: 12. This CDR3 reads CSARRAGSRYNEQFL. The CDR3 DNA sequence: TGCAGTGCGAGGCGAGCGGGAAGCCGTTACAATGAGCAGTTCTTA.

The rearrangement uses TRBV19 and TRBJ1-5; D ambiguous. Germline V gene sequence: CDR1 LNHDA, CDR2 SQIVND (reference sequence). This CDR3 contains 13 residues. Trimming left V 5 bases short and J 3 bases short, with 8 bases between. CDR3: CASSLGPNQPQHF. The DNA of the CDR3 is TGTGCCAGTAGTCTAGGACCCAATCAGCCCCAGCATTTT.

The CDR3: CASIVGDYTEAFF. The CDR3 nucleotides are TGTGCCAGCATCGTAGGGGATTACACTGAAGCTTTCTTT. The rearrangement links TRBV5-4 to TRBJ1-1, with a weak D call TRBD1 (5 bases). Germline CDR1 is SGHNT and CDR2 is YYREEE (reference sequence). CDR3 length: 13 residues. Trimming took 6 bases from V and 3 from J, leaving 12 bases between them.

The sample holds many counts of this clonotype. The V gene is TRBV27, the J gene TRBJ1-5; D not certain. Between the trimmed V and J ends, which lost 8 bases and 9 bases, there was a span of 14 bases. Per germline, CDR1 MNHEY and CDR2 SMNVEV (reference sequence). The CDR3 totals 12 residues. The CDR3 loop reads CASSPRWGPQHF. The CDR3 region has the DNA TGTGCCAGCTCCCCAAGGTGGGGGCCCCAGCATTTT.

This clonotype was counted ten times or more. The chain carries TRBV15 and TRBJ2-7; D gene uncertain. The CDR3 totals 13 residues. Per germline, CDR1 LNHNV and CDR2 YYDKDF (reference sequence). V shed 0 bases and J shed 3 bases, with 6 bases lying between them. The CDR3 DNA reads TGTGCCACCAGCAGAGATACGGGCTACGAGCAGTACTTC. Amino acid sequence: CATSRDTGYEQYF.

This clonotype has more than one count but fewer than ten. J is TRBJ2-7 and V is TRBV5-1; TRBD1 matches at 8 bases. The CDR3 is made up of 14 amino acids. Germline values: CDR1 SGHRS, CDR2 YFSETQ. Trimming at V came to 3 bases and at J to 3 bases, leaving 5 bases not matched to a gene. For the CDR3, the DNA is TGCGCCAGCAGCTCAGGGGGCGGGAACTACGAGCAGTACTTC. Protein: CASSSGGGNYEQYF.

Only a few counts were recorded for this clonotype. The rearrangement joins TRBV4-1 to TRBJ1-3; D remains unclear. The V and J ends lost 1 base and 6 bases respectively, with 19 bases between them. The CDR3 is 17 residues long. From germline, CDR1 is MGHRA and CDR2 YSYEKL. CDR3 residues: CASSQVHTGSGINTIYF. DNA of the CDR3: TGCGCCAGCAGCCAAGTCCACACGGGGTCGGGAATAAACACCATATATTTT.

V and J are TRBV18 and TRBJ2-7; possible D gene TRBD1, 6 bases. This CDR3 region has 15 residues. With 1 base removed from V and 2 bases from J, the gap between germline ends came to 12 bases. The germline V gene encodes CDR1 KGHSH and CDR2 LQKENI. In DNA, the CDR3 is TGTGCCAGCTCACCACAGCAGGGGAAAGCCTACGAGCAGTACTTC. This codes for CASSPQQGKAYEQYF.

Note on this clonotype: One base away lies a much larger clone, so this may be a sequencing read error. V gene TRBV18 combines with J gene TRBJ1-2, with D perhaps matching TRBD1 (5 bases). The CDR3 is made up of 14 amino acids. Germline V gene sequence: CDR1 KGHSH, CDR2 LQKENI. CDR3 DNA sequence: TGTGACAGCTCACCATCGGGGACTGATTATGGCTACACCTTC. This sequence encodes CDSSPSGTDYGYTF.

The chain is built from TRBV12-3 or TRBV12-4 and TRBJ2-7; tentatively, D is TRBD1 or TRBD2 (7 bases each). The CDR3 runs 17 residues. The ends were cut back, 3 bases at V and 2 bases at J, with 20 bases in the middle. The chain's CDR3 is CASSFQGGGNGPYEQYF. The CDR3 nucleotides are TGTGCCAGCAGTTTCCAGGGGGGGGGGAATGGGCCCTACGAGCAGTACTTC.